This T cell receptor (beta chain) came from a study of blood T cell repertoires in COVID-19. Study context: Sites across the United States, Italy and Spain contributed samples from acute and convalescent COVID-19. Sources were T cells, B-cell-depleted T cells, or PBMCs; the material itself was cDNA or gDNA.

CDR1 is MDHEN and CDR2 is SYDVKM in the germline V gene. CDR3 size: 16 residues. V was clipped by 6 bases and J by 5 bases; unmatched bases: 7. Per the study methods: From reference gene primer amplification, estimates of nucleated cell counts were derived. Measured with immunoSEQ multiplex PCR; TCRdb has only the in-frame clones, and not every one. V and J calls and clone size follow that table, whereas D and trimming were derived from the DNA. The profile shows 70,000 to 80,000 clones, less than 95% of them singletons. The gene calls are TRBV28 and TRBJ2-1, with 13 bases aligning to TRBD2. Specimen: peripheral blood. This TCR was recovered from a woman aged 60-75 years with active COVID-19. The chain's CDR3 is CASRLGLAGVNNEQFF. The CDR3 region has the DNA TGTGCCAGCAGACTCGGACTAGCGGGAGTGAACAATGAGCAGTTCTTC.